A single sample gave rise to the 28 T cell receptor beta chains below, sequenced in a study of response to subunit inactivated influenza vaccine. TCRdb independently ran MiXCR on the RT-PCR reads; one entry per CDR3 protein. The sample has roughly 570,000 distinct CDR3 sequences, 10% to 15% seen once; the top ten hold roughly 13%. The sample in question was PBMCs from blood, obtained about 6 weeks after vaccination. These receptors came from a man between 50 and 59 years old who received an inactivated influenza vaccine.

The rearrangement joins TRBV29-1 to TRBJ1-1, with TRBD1 matching 7 bases. CDR3 length equals 17 residues. V shed 5 bases, J shed 0 bases, and the junction held 15 bases outside the gene matches. Germline V CDR1 and CDR2: SQVTM, ANQGSEA. The CDR3 spells CSVRSRGGAGVNTEAFF. CDR3 DNA: TGCAGCGTTCGATCCAGAGGGGGCGCAGGGGTGAACACTGAAGCTTTCTTT. Full variable domain (remainder filled in from reference TRBV29-1 and TRBJ1-1): SAVISQKPSRDICQRGTSLTIQCQVDSQVTMMFWYRQQPGQSLTLIATANQGSEATYESGFVIDKFPISRPNLTFSTLTVSNMSPEDSSIYLCSVRSRGGAGVNTEAFFGQGTRLTVV.

This clonotype was detected a few times. The CDR3 region has the DNA TGTGCCAGCAGCTTAGGGAGGGCCAGCACAGATACGCAGTATTTT. It encodes CASSLGRASTDTQYF. V gene TRBV7-2 combines with J gene TRBJ2-3, with D possibly matching TRBD2 (6 bases). Germline V lookup: CDR1 SGHTA, CDR2 FQGNSA. Trimming left V 1 base short and J 0 bases short, with 8 bases between. The CDR3 contains 15 residues.

This clonotype was counted only a few times. The chain is built from TRBV5-1 and TRBJ2-2; D unclear. The CDR3 sequence is 14 residues long. V lost 0 bases and J lost 8, with 11 bases in between. Germline assignment: CDR1 SGHRS and CDR2 YFSETQ. The DNA of the CDR3 is TGCGCCAGCAGCTTGGAGTTTAATCGTGGGGAGCTGTTTTTT. Its translation: CASSLEFNRGELFF. Supplemented by reference TRBV5-1 and TRBJ2-2, the full variable domain reads KAGVTQTPRYLIKTRGQQVTLSCSPISGHRSVSWYQQTPGQGLQFLFEYFSETQRNKGNFPGRFSGRQFSNSRSEMNVSTLELGDSALYLCASSLEFNRGELFFGEGSRLTVL.

Only a few counts were recorded for this clonotype. The rearrangement uses TRBV20-1 and TRBJ1-1, with D uncertain. The V and J ends lost 0 bases and 5 bases respectively, with 13 bases between them. CDR1 and CDR2 (germline): DFQATT, SNEGSKA (reference sequence). This CDR3 is built from 14 residues. This CDR3 reads CSARDSSTGTEAFF. CDR3 bases: TGCAGTGCTAGAGATTCCTCCACGGGGACTGAAGCTTTCTTT.

The CDR3 region is CASSGERGAEAFF. The DNA for the CDR3 is TGTGCCAGCAGTGGGGAGAGGGGGGCGGAAGCTTTCTTT. The chain uses TRBV2 and TRBJ1-1; D is possibly TRBD1 (6 bases). Looked up from germline, CDR1 is SNHLY and CDR2 is FYNNEI. V was cut by 4 bases and J by 8 bases, with 14 bases left in between. This CDR3 is 13 amino acids long.

In this sample, this clonotype turned up a few times. The CDR3 sequence is CASSFWGSAAEQYF. In nucleotides, the CDR3 is TGTGCCAGCAGTTTCTGGGGATCAGCCGCCGAGCAGTACTTC. The chain has TRBV12-3 or TRBV12-4 and TRBJ2-7; D is uncertain. V was cut by 3 bases and J by 6 bases, with 15 bases left in between. The CDR3 sequence is 14 residues long.

Many counts were recorded for this clonotype. V gene TRBV15 combines with J gene TRBJ2-7; D not certain. The CDR3 is made up of 14 amino acids. Trimming removed 0 bases at V and 2 bases at J, with 8 bases between. Germline CDR1 is LNHNV and CDR2 is YYDKDF (reference sequence). The CDR3 region is CATSRENGAYEQYF. CDR3 sequence (DNA): TGTGCCACCAGCAGAGAGAATGGCGCCTACGAGCAGTACTTC.

The V gene is TRBV7-2, the J gene TRBJ2-3, with D tentatively TRBD2 (6 bases). CDR1 and CDR2 from the germline V gene are SGHTA and FQGNSA. The CDR3 length is 16 residues. Between the trimmed V and J ends, which lost 1 base and 3 bases, there was a span of 14 bases. CDR3 bases: TGTGCCAGCAGCTTAGAACGGGAGTTAGGGACAGATACGCAGTATTTT. Its translation: CASSLERELGTDTQYF.

This clonotype was seen more than once but under ten times. V usage is TRBV12-3 or TRBV12-4 and J usage is TRBJ2-1; 8 bases are shared with TRBD1. This CDR3 contains 15 residues. V trimming: 7 bases; J trimming: 0 bases; junction bases outside the gene matches: 5. CDR3 nucleotides: TGTGCCAGCACCAATACAGGGGGCTCCTACAATGAGCAGTTCTTC. It encodes CASTNTGGSYNEQFF.

V gene TRBV27 combines with J gene TRBJ2-2; 8 positions agree with TRBD2. The trim removed 4 bases at V and 4 bases at J, leaving 8 bases unmatched. Germline CDR1 is MNHEY and CDR2 is SMNVEV (reference sequence). This CDR3 contains 16 residues. The CDR3 bases are TGTGCCAGCAGTTCCCTCGGGGGGGCCGGCACCGGGGAGCTGTTTTTT. It specifies CASSSLGGAGTGELFF.

V is TRBV7-2 and J is TRBJ2-7, with D maybe TRBD1 (6 bases). The CDR3 runs to 15 residues. V was cut by 0 bases and J by 6 bases, with 15 bases left in between. The germline CDR1 and CDR2 sequences are SGHTA and FQGNSA. The CDR3 is CASSLAAGSGVEQYF. The CDR3, as DNA: TGTGCCAGCAGCTTAGCGGCAGGGTCAGGGGTCGAGCAGTACTTC. Variable domain in full (rest from reference TRBV7-2 and TRBJ2-7): GAGVSQSPSNKVTEKGKDVELRCDPISGHTALYWYRQSLGQGLEFLIYFQGNSAPDKSGLPSDRFSAERTGGSVSTLTIQRTQQEDSAVYLCASSLAAGSGVEQYFGPGTRLTVT.

This clonotype occurred a few times. This chain links TRBV7-2 with TRBJ2-1; D may correspond to TRBD1 or TRBD2 (5 bases each). There are 15 residues in the CDR3. Trimming took off 5 bases at V and 9 bases at J, with 20 bases between the two ends. CDR1 and CDR2 from the germline V gene are SGHTA and FQGNSA. The CDR3 DNA reads TGTGCCAGCAGCCCGCCGGGACGAGGACGAGGTGAGCAGTTCTTC. Translated, it gives CASSPPGRGRGEQFF.

This clonotype was observed a few times. V and J are TRBV6-1 and TRBJ2-4, with D unclear. Trimming cost V 3 bases and J 1 base, with 13 bases left between them. The CDR3 totals 16 residues. Looked up from germline, CDR1 is MNHNS and CDR2 is SASEGT. CDR3 bases: TGTGCCAGCAGTGACCCCCGAAGGGCGGCCAAAAACATTCAGTACTTC. This encodes CASSDPRRAAKNIQYF.

There are a few counts of this clonotype. This rearrangement joins TRBV11-1 to TRBJ1-3; 8 nucleotides match TRBD1. CDR3 length equals 19 residues. Germline assignment: CDR1 SGHAT and CDR2 FQDESV (reference sequence). The J segment lost 0 bases and the V segment lost 6 bases, leaving 16 bases of the junction unmatched. The CDR3 loop is CASSIWLLTGVSSGNTIYF. As DNA, the CDR3 is TGTGCCAGCAGTATCTGGCTACTGACAGGGGTCTCCTCTGGAAACACCATATATTTT.

The V gene is TRBV9, the J gene TRBJ2-3, with D unclear. The length of the CDR3 is 14 residues. CDR1 is SGDLS, CDR2 YYNGEE, per germline. V lost 0 bases, J lost 2 bases, and 7 bases lay in between. CDR3 region: CASSVGYATDTQYF. The CDR3, as DNA: TGTGCCAGCAGCGTAGGGTACGCCACAGATACGCAGTATTTT.

In DNA form, the CDR3 reads TGTGCCAGCAACGCCGGGAGCGGGACTGAAGCTTTCTTT. Encoded protein: CASNAGSGTEAFF. This chain uses TRBV7-9 with TRBJ1-1; D not certain. The CDR3 is 13 residues long. The germline CDR1 and CDR2 sequences are SEHNR and FQNEAQ (reference sequence). The V end lost 7 bases, the J end lost 5 bases, and 14 bases lay between the germline ends.

This clonotype occurred a few times. V and J are TRBV5-1 and TRBJ1-1; the D is unclear. Germline CDR1 SGHRS, CDR2 YFSETQ. V lost 4 bases and J 1 base, leaving 11 bases between the germline ends. This CDR3 is 14 amino acids long. The CDR3 region is CASSPHLGNTEAFF. The CDR3 region has the DNA TGCGCCAGCAGCCCTCACTTGGGGAACACTGAAGCTTTCTTT.

Ten or more counts support this clonotype. The chain has TRBV5-6 and TRBJ1-1; D might be TRBD1 (5 bases). Germline V lookup: CDR1 SGHDT, CDR2 YYEEEE. Deletions cut 2 bases from V and 7 bases from J, with 18 bases between. The CDR3 consists of 15 residues. The DNA for the CDR3 is TGTGCCAGCAGCTTTTTGGCGACAGTTGGTGTTGAAGCTTTCTTT. It is translated as CASSFLATVGVEAFF.

The CDR3: CASSLPFRTGGDTEAFF. The CDR3 DNA follows: TGTGCCAGCAGTTTACCGTTTCGGACAGGGGGGGACACTGAAGCTTTCTTT. The chain combines TRBV28 with TRBJ1-1, with 10 bases aligning to TRBD1. Per the germline V gene, CDR1 is MDHEN and CDR2 is SYDVKM. Trimming removed 2 bases from V and 3 bases from J; junction bases left unmatched: 9. The CDR3 consists of 17 residues.

There are a few counts of this clonotype. This chain links TRBV5-5 with TRBJ1-3, with TRBD1 matching 9 bases. The CDR3 has 18 residues. V was clipped by 4 bases and J by 1 base; unmatched bases: 12. CDR1 SGHKS and CDR2 YYEKEE come from the germline V gene (reference sequence). CDR3 loop: CASSADRGKGGSGNTIYF. The CDR3, as DNA: TGTGCCAGCAGCGCGGACAGGGGCAAAGGTGGATCTGGAAACACCATATATTTT.

This clonotype was recorded many times. The chain has TRBV27 and TRBJ1-5; 7 nucleotides align to TRBD1. The ends lost 5 bases at V and 7 bases at J; junction bases unmatched: 5. This CDR3 has 13 residues. CDR1 and CDR2 (germline): MNHEY, SMNVEV (reference sequence). The CDR3 sequence is CASSAGTVQPQHF. The CDR3 coding sequence is TGTGCCAGCAGTGCCGGGACAGTACAGCCCCAGCATTTT.

The genes are TRBV5-1 and TRBJ1-5; 7 bases fit TRBD1. In germline, CDR1 is SGHRS, CDR2 YFSETQ. Trimming removed 0 bases from V and 7 bases from J; junction bases left unmatched: 7. The CDR3 totals 15 residues. Here the CDR3 reads CASSLDGRGGQPQHF. Written as DNA, the CDR3 is TGCGCCAGCAGCTTGGACGGCAGGGGGGGACAGCCCCAGCATTTT.

In this sample, this clonotype turned up many times. The chain joins TRBV12-3 or TRBV12-4 to TRBJ1-5, with 7 bases identical to TRBD1. The CDR3 sequence is 14 residues long. Germline trimming cut 3 bases from V and 4 bases from J; bases unmatched to any gene: 3. Here the CDR3 DNA reads TGTGCCAGCAGTTTGGGGGGACAGAATCAGCCCCAGCATTTT. Translating it yields CASSLGGQNQPQHF.

This clonotype was picked up many times. The chain employs TRBV5-6 and TRBJ2-7; tentative D call: TRBD1 (5 bases). Germline values: CDR1 SGHDT, CDR2 YYEEEE. V gave up 0 bases and J gave up 4 bases, with 17 bases separating them. The CDR3 contains 16 residues. This chain's CDR3 is CASSLGGTRSGYEQYF. In DNA, the CDR3 is TGTGCCAGCAGCTTGGGGGGCACGCGTTCGGGTTACGAGCAGTACTTC.

This clonotype was picked up many times. V and J are TRBV20-1 and TRBJ2-2, with D perhaps given as TRBD1 or TRBD2 (6 bases each). The CDR3 has 15 amino acids. The germline V and J ends were trimmed by 3 bases and 2 bases, with 13 bases remaining between them. Germline V CDR1 and CDR2: DFQATT, SNEGSKA (reference sequence). The CDR3 sequence is CSASRGPLNTGELFF. The CDR3 DNA reads as TGCAGTGCTAGTCGGGGGCCACTCAACACCGGGGAGCTGTTTTTT.

V is TRBV15 and J is TRBJ2-7; possibly TRBD1 or TRBD2 for D (5 bases each). This CDR3 region has 15 residues. The germline V gene encodes CDR1 LNHNV and CDR2 YYDKDF (reference sequence). Trimming removed 0 bases at V and 4 bases at J, with 13 bases between. CDR3 bases: TGTGCCACCAGCAGAGAAGACAGTGGGGGATACGAGCAGTACTTC. This codes for CATSREDSGGYEQYF.

This clonotype appeared once. V gene TRBV12-3 or TRBV12-4 combines with J gene TRBJ1-6; no clear D gene. Trimming left V 3 bases short and J 10 bases short, with 16 bases between. There are 15 residues in the CDR3. CDR3 bases: TGTGCCAGCAGTTTCAGAGTTCTGGAAGGGTCACCCCTCCACTTT. This encodes CASSFRVLEGSPLHF.

The chain recombines TRBV7-2 with TRBJ2-7, with TRBD1 matching over 7 bases. The CDR3 is 15 amino acids. J was trimmed by 9 bases and V by 5 bases; bases with no gene match: 16. In germline, CDR1 is SGHTA, CDR2 FQGNSA. The CDR3 coding sequence is TGTGCCAGCAGCCCTATCCAGACAGGGTATACGGGGCAGTACTTC. It specifies CASSPIQTGYTGQYF.